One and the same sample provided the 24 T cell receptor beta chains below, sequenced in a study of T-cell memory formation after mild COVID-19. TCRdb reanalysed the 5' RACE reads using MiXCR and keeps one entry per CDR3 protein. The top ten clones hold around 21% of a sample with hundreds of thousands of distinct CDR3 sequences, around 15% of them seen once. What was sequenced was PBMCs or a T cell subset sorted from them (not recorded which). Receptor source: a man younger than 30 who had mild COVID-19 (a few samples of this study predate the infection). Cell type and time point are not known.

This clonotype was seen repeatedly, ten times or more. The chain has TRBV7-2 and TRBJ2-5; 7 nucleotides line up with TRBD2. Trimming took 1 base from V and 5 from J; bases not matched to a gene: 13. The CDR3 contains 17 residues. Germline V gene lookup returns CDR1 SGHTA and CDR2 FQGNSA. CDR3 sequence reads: CASSLGFSSGKAETQYF. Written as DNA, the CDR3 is TGTGCCAGCAGCTTAGGGTTTTCCAGCGGGAAAGCGGAGACCCAGTACTTC.

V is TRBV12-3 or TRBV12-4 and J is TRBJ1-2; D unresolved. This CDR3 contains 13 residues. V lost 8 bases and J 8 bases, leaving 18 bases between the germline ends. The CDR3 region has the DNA TGTGCCAGCCGGGAGACCTTAGGGCAGGGCTACACCTTC. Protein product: CASRETLGQGYTF.

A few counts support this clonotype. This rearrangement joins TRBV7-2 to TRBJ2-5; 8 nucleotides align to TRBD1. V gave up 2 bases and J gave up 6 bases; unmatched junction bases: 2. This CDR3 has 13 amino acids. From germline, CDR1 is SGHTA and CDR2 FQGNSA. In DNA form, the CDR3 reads TGTGCCAGCAGCTTATCAGGGGGCCAGACCCAGTACTTC. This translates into CASSLSGGQTQYF.

CDR3 in DNA: TGTGCCACCAGTGATTGGCCTAGCGGCCACAATGAGCAGTTCTTC. Residues: CATSDWPSGHNEQFF. The rearrangement uses TRBV24-1 and TRBJ2-1, with 7 positions matching TRBD2. The CDR3 contains 15 residues. Germline V gives CDR1 KGHDR, CDR2 SFDVKD. V was pared by 2 bases and J by 5 bases, with 5 bases of the junction left unmatched.

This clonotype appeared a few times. The CDR3 is CASSRGTSARRGTGELFF. The CDR3 DNA is TGTGCCAGCAGTAGAGGGACTAGCGCGCGTCGCGGCACCGGGGAGCTGTTTTTT. The V call is TRBV6-2 or TRBV6-3, the J call TRBJ2-2, with 10 bases fitting TRBD2. The CDR3 runs 18 residues. In germline, CDR1 is MNHEY, CDR2 SVGEGT. Trimming removed 5 bases from V and 4 bases from J; junction bases left unmatched: 13.

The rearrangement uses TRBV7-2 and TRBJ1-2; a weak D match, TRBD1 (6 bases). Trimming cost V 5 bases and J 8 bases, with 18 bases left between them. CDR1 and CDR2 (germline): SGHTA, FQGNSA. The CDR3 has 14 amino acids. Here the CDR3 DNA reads TGTGCCAGCAGCGGGGGGCGGACTATTTCCGGCTACACCTTC. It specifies CASSGGRTISGYTF.

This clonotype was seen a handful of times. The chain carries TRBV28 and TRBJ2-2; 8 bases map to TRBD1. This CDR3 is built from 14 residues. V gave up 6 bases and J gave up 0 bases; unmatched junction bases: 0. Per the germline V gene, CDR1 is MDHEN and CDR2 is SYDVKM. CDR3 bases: TGTGCCAGCAGGGGACAGGCGAACACCGGGGAGCTGTTTTTT. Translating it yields CASRGQANTGELFF.

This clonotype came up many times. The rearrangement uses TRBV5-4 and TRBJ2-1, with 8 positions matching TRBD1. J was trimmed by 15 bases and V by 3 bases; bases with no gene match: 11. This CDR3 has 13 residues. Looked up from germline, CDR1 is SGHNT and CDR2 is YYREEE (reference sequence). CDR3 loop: CASSWYGQGIPFF. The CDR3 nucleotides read TGTGCCAGCAGCTGGTACGGACAGGGTATCCCGTTCTTC.

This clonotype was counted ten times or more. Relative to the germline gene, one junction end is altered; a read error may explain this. This CDR3 reads CASSKERRGSEQFF. CDR3 DNA: TGTGCCAGCAGCAAAGAGAGAAGGGGCAGTGAGCAGTTCTTC. The J gene is TRBJ2-1, the V gene TRBV4-2; maybe TRBD1 (5 bases). This CDR3 is built from 14 residues. CDR1 is LGHNA, CDR2 YNFKEQ, per germline.

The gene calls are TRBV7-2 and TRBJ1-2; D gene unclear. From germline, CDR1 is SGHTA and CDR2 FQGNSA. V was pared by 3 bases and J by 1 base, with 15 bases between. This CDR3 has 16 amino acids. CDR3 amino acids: CASSFAVRGNNYGYTF. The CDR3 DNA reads TGTGCCAGCAGCTTCGCAGTTCGAGGAAATAACTATGGCTACACCTTC.

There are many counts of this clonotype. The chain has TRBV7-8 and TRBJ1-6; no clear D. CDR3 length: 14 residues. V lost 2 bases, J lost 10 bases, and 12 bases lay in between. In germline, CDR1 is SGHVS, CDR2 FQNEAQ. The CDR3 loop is CASSLLVGESPLHF. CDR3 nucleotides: TGTGCCAGCAGCTTACTGGTAGGAGAGTCACCCCTCCACTTT.

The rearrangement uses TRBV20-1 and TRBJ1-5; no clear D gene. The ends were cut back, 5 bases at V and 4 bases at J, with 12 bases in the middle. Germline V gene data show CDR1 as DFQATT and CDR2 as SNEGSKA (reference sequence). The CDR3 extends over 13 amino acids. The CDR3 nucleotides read TGCAGTGCTTTACCCGGTCGGAATCAGCCCCAGCATTTT. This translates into CSALPGRNQPQHF.

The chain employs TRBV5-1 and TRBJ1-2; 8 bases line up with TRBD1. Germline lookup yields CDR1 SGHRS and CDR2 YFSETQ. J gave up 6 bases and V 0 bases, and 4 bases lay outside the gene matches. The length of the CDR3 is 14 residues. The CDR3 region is CASSLGQGADGYTF. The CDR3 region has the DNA TGCGCCAGCAGCTTGGGCCAGGGGGCGGATGGCTACACCTTC.

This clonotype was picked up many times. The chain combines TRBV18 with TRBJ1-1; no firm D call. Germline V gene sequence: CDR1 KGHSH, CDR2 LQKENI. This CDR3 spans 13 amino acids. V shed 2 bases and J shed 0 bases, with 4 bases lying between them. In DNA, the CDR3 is TGTGCCAGCTCACCAGGGATGAACACTGAAGCTTTCTTT. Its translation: CASSPGMNTEAFF.

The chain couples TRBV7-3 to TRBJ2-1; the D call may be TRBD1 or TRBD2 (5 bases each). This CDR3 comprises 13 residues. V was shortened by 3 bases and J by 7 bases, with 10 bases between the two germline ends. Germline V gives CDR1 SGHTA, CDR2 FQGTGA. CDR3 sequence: CASSFRGGNEQFF. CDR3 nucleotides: TGTGCCAGCAGCTTCCGGGGCGGGAATGAGCAGTTCTTC.

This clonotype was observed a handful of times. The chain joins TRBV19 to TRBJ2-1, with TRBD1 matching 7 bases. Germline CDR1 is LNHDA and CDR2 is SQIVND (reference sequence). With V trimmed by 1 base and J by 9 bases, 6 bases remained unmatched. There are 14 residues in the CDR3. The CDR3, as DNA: TGTGCCAGTAGTATAGGACAGGGCGGTCGTGAGCAGTTCTTC. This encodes CASSIGQGGREQFF.

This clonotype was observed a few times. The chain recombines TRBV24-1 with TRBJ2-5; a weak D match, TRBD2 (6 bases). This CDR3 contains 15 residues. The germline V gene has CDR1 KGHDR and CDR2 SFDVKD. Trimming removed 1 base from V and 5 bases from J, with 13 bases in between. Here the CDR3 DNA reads TGTGCCACCAGTGATTTAGGCGGGGCCTGGGAGACCCAGTACTTC. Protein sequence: CATSDLGGAWETQYF.

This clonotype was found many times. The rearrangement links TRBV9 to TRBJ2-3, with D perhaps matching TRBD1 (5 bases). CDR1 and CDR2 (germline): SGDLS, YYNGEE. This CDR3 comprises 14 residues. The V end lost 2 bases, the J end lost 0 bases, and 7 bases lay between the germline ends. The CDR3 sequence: CASSVTASTDTQYF. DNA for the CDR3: TGTGCCAGCAGCGTGACAGCTAGCACAGATACGCAGTATTTT. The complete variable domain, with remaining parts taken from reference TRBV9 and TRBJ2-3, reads DSGVTQTPKHLITATGQRVTLRCSPRSGDLSVYWYQQSLDQGLQFLIQYYNGEERAKGNILERFSAQQFPDLHSELNLSSLELGDSALYFCASSVTASTDTQYFGPGTRLTVL.

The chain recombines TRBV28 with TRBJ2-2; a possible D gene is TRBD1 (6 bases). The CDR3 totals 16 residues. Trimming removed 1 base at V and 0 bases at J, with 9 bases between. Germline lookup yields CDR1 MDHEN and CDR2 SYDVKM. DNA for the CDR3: TGTGCCAGCAGTTTATCGGACAGAGCGAACACCGGGGAGCTGTTTTTT. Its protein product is CASSLSDRANTGELFF. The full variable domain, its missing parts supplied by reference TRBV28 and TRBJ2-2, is DVKVTQSSRYLVKRTGEKVFLECVQDMDHENMFWYRQDPGLGLRLIYFSYDVKMKEKGDIPEGYSVSREKKERFSLILESASTNQTSMYLCASSLSDRANTGELFFGEGSRLTVL.

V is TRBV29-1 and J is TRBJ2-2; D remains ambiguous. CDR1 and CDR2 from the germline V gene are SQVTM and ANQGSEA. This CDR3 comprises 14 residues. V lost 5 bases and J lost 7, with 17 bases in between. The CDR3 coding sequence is TGCAGCGTTCGTGTCGCCACCGTTAGCGGGGAGCTGTTTTTT. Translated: CSVRVATVSGELFF.

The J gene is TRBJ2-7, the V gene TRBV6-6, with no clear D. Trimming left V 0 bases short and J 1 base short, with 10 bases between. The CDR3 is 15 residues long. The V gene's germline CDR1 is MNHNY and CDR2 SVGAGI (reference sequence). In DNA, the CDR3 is TGTGCCAGCAGTTACTCGGGCTCAACTTCCTACGAGCAGTACGTC. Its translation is CASSYSGSTSYEQYV.

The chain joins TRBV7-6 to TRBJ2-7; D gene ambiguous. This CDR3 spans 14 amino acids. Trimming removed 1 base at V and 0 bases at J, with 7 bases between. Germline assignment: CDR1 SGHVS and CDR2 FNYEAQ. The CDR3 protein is CASSLGARSYEQYF. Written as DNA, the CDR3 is TGTGCCAGCAGCTTAGGGGCCCGCTCCTACGAGCAGTACTTC.

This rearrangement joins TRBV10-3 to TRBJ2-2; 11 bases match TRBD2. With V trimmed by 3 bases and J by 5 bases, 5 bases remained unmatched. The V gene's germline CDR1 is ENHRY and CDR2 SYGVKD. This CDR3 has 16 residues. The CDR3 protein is CAISDTSGGWTGELFF. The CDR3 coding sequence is TGTGCCATCAGTGACACTAGCGGGGGTTGGACCGGGGAGCTGTTTTTT.

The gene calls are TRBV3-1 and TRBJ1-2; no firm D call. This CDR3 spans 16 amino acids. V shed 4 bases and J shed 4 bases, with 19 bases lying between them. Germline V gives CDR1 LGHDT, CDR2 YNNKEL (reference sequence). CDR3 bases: TGTGCCAGCAGCCCCCGGGCAGCTTTCGGAGCCTATGGCTACACCTTC. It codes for CASSPRAAFGAYGYTF.